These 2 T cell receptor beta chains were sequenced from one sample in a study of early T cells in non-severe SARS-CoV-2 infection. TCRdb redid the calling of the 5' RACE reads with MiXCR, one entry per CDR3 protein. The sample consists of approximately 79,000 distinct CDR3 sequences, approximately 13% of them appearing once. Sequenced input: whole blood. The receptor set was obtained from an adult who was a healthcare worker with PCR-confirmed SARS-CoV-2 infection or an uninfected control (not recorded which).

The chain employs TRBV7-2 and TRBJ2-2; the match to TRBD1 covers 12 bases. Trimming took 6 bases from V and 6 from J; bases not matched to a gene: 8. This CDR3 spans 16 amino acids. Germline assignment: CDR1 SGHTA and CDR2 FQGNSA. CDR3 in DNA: TGTGCCAGCAGTCAGTACCGGGACAGGGGGCCCGGGGAGCTGTTTTTT. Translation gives CASSQYRDRGPGELFF.

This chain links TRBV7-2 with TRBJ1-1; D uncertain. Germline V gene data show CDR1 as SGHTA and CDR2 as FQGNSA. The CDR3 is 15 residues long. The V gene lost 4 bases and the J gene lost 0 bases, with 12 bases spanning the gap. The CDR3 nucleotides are TGTGCCAGCAGCTCTCGTCCCAATATGAACACTGAAGCTTTCTTT. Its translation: CASSSRPNMNTEAFF.